These 5 T cell receptor beta chains share one sample of origin, sequenced in a study of shared clonotypes between healthy human individuals. The repertoire was sequenced with immunoSEQ multiplex PCR; TCRdb's copy has only in-frame clones and lacks some. The sample consists of roughly 1,500,000 clones, nearly 99% of them appearing once. Sequencing input: naive CD4+ T cells sorted from blood. As for subset: CD45RA+ positively selected. These receptors were collected from a young man in good health.

J is TRBJ2-5 and V is TRBV9; D is perhaps TRBD1 or TRBD2 (5 bases each). Trimming left V 0 bases short and J 2 bases short, with 11 bases between. This CDR3 has 15 residues. Germline CDR1 reads SGDLS; CDR2 reads YYNGEE. CDR3 sequence: CASSVGDQRQETQYF. The CDR3 bases are TGTGCCAGCAGCGTAGGGGACCAACGTCAAGAGACCCAGTACTTC.

On this clone itself: Within the sample, other DNA sequences also encode this same CDR3. The rearrangement links TRBV5-1 to TRBJ2-3; no definite D call. The CDR3 spans 14 residues. Germline V gene data show CDR1 as SGHRS and CDR2 as YFSETQ. The V and J ends lost 0 bases and 0 bases respectively, with 5 bases between them. The CDR3 nucleotides read TGCGCCAGCAGCTTGGGAGCTAGCACAGATACGCAGTATTTT. Translated, it gives CASSLGASTDTQYF.

This sequence joins TRBV15 and TRBJ1-2, with 7 positions matching TRBD1. After removal of 2 bases from V and 6 bases from J, the junction contained 3 bases not matched to a gene. The CDR3 is 13 amino acids. Germline CDR1 reads LNHNV; CDR2 reads YYDKDF (reference sequence). For the CDR3, the DNA is TGTGCCACCAGCAGAATAACAGGGGATGGCTACACCTTC. As protein: CATSRITGDGYTF.

The chain carries TRBV2 and TRBJ1-1; no clear D gene. V lost 6 bases to trimming and J lost 6 bases, with 17 bases between them. This CDR3 is 14 amino acids long. Germline V CDR1 and CDR2: SNHLY, FYNNEI. The CDR3 loop is CASRTRTQYPEAFF. The CDR3 DNA sequence: TGTGCCAGCAGAACCAGAACACAATACCCTGAAGCTTTCTTT. The variable domain in full, completed from reference TRBV2 and TRBJ1-1, reads EPEVTQTPSHQVTQMGQEVILRCVPISNHLYFYWYRQILGQKVEFLVSFYNNEISEKSEIFDDQFSVERPDGSNFTLKIRSTKLEDSAMYFCASRTRTQYPEAFFGQGTRLTVV.

This chain connects TRBV5-1 to TRBJ2-3; D remains unclear. Germline assignment: CDR1 SGHRS and CDR2 YFSETQ. Trimming removed 4 bases from V and 4 bases from J, with 16 bases in between. The CDR3 has 15 residues. CDR3 DNA: TGCGCCAGCAGCCCCGGGCCACCTCCGGCAGATACGCAGTATTTT. Translating gives CASSPGPPPADTQYF.